These T cell receptor beta chains were read from a single sample in a study of PD-1 blockade in mismatch repair-deficient tumors. Sequencing used immunoSEQ multiplex PCR; TCRdb keeps in-frame clones, though not all of them. The table lists around 38,000 clones, roughly 83% of them singletons. Material: peripheral blood, obtained 4 weeks after starting pembrolizumab. Receptors originate from an adult with mismatch repair-deficient cancer. The conserved cysteine and the conserved F or W are not part of the CDR3 here. The order of the fields is V gene, J gene, CDR3 protein.

v_call: TRBV5-1; j_call: TRBJ1-2; cdr3_aa: ASGSGDVNYGYT
v_call: TRBV5-4; j_call: TRBJ2-1; cdr3_aa: ASSLAGVSGSYNEQF
v_call: TRBV4-3; j_call: TRBJ2-3; cdr3_aa: ASSQEWAGEVDTQY
v_call: TRBV29-1; j_call: TRBJ2-1; cdr3_aa: SVEDLYNEQF
v_call: TRBV19; j_call: TRBJ2-5; cdr3_aa: ASSKGLGETQY
v_call: TRBV5-5; j_call: TRBJ2-5; cdr3_aa: ASSRLAGWGQETQY
v_call: TRBV18; j_call: TRBJ1-1; cdr3_aa: ASSPRYRDTEAF
v_call: TRBV4-1; j_call: TRBJ1-2; cdr3_aa: ASSQDTGNYGYT
v_call: TRBV23-1; j_call: TRBJ2-1; cdr3_aa: ASSQYRGGDYNEQF
v_call: TRBV5-6; j_call: TRBJ1-5; cdr3_aa: ASSLGQGFNQPQH
v_call: TRBV9; j_call: TRBJ2-7; cdr3_aa: ASSPNQGNYEQY
v_call: TRBV29-1; j_call: TRBJ1-1; cdr3_aa: SVELLLASTEAF
v_call: TRBV6-4; j_call: TRBJ2-2; cdr3_aa: ASTETADTGELF
v_call: TRBV6-1; j_call: TRBJ2-7; cdr3_aa: ASLREQPYEQY
v_call: TRBV5-4; j_call: TRBJ2-2; cdr3_aa: ASSLPGNTGELF
v_call: TRBV13; j_call: TRBJ2-1; cdr3_aa: ASSLWSANNEQF
v_call: TRBV5-4; j_call: TRBJ2-3; cdr3_aa: ASSQRQGADTQY
v_call: TRBV15; j_call: TRBJ2-3; cdr3_aa: ATRQSGSVITQY
v_call: TRBV27; j_call: TRBJ2-3; cdr3_aa: ASSYGGMPEGLDTQY
v_call: TRBV7-9; j_call: TRBJ1-1; cdr3_aa: ASSLAGLGANTEAF
v_call: TRBV25-1; j_call: TRBJ2-1; cdr3_aa: ASSDRGLARNEQF
v_call: TRBV19; j_call: TRBJ2-1; cdr3_aa: ATDDGQGYEQF
v_call: TRBV10-2; j_call: TRBJ1-1; cdr3_aa: ASREPDRDTEAF
v_call: TRBV30; j_call: TRBJ1-2; cdr3_aa: AWPGTGVDGYT
v_call: TRBV5-8; j_call: TRBJ2-3; cdr3_aa: ASSLTGRTDTQY
v_call: TRBV29-1; j_call: TRBJ2-7; cdr3_aa: SVVYGDGSY
v_call: TRBV29-1; j_call: TRBJ1-2; cdr3_aa: SVEGYGGGFNYGYT
v_call: TRBV5-1; j_call: TRBJ2-3; cdr3_aa: ASSLTTGTGTDTQY